The TCR delta chain under discussion was sequenced for a study of gamma delta lymphoproliferative disorders and STAT genes. TCRdb called clones from the multiplex PCR reads again using CATT. The sample carries over 950 delta-chain clones, 2% to 3% recorded once. About this clone: It differs at one base from a far larger clone, so likely a read error. Other DNA sequences from this sample encode an identical CDR3 as well.

There are 20 residues in the CDR3. CDR1 and CDR2 from the germline V gene are TSWWSYY and QGS. The receptor sequences were amplified from genomic DNA of peripheral blood mononuclear cells. The chain links TRDV1 to TRDJ1, with D possibly matching TRDD3 (5 bases). This receptor was obtained from a human donor in good health. Sequencing input: blood. CDR3 in amino acids: CALGERLGGPSGPYTDKLIF. DNA for the CDR3: TGCGCTCTTGGGGAAAGGCTCGGGGGGCCCTCGGGGCCTTACACCGATAAACTCATCTTT.